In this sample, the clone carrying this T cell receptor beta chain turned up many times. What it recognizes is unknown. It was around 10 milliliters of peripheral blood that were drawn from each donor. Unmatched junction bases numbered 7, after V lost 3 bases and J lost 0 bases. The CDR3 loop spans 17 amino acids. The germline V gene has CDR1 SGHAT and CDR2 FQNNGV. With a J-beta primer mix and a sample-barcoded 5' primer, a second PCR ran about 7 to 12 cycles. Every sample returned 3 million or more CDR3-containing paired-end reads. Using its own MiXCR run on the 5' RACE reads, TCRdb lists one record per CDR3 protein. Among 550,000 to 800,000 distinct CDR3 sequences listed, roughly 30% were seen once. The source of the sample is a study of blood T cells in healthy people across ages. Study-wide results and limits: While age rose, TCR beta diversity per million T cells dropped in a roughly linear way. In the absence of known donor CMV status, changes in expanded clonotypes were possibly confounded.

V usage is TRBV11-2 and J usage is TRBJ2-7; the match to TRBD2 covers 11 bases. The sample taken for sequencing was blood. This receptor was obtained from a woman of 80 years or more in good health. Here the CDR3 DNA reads TGTGCCAGCAGCTTTAGCGGGGGGGCGCGAGTCTCCTACGAGCAGTACTTC. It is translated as CASSFSGGARVSYEQYF.